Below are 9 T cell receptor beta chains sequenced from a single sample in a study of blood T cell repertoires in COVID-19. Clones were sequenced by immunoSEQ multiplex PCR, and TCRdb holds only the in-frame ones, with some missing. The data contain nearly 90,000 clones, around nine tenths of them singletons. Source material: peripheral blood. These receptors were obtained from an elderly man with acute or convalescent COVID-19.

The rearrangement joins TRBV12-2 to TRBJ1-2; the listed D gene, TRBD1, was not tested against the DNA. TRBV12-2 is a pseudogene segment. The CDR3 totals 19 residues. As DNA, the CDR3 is TGTGCAAGTCGCTTTCTCGAGGGGGCAGGGGTCAGAATTAACTATGGCTACACCTTC. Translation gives CASRFLEGAGVRINYGYTF.

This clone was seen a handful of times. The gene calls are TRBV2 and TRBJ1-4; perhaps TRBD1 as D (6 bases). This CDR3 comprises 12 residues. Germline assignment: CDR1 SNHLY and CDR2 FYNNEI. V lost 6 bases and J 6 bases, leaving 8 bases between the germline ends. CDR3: CASRQGYEKLFF. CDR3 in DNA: TGTGCCAGCAGGCAGGGGTATGAAAAACTGTTTTTT.

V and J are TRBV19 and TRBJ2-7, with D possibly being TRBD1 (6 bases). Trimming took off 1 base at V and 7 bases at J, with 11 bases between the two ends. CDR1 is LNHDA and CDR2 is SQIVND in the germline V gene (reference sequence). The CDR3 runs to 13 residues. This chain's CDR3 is CASSIGDTMEQYF. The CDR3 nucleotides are TGTGCCAGTAGTATAGGGGACACGATGGAGCAGTACTTC.

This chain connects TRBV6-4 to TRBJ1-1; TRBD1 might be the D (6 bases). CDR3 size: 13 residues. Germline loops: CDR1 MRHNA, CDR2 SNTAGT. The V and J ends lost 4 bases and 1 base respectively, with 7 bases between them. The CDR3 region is CASSATGNTEAFF. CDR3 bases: TGTGCCAGCAGTGCGACAGGGAACACTGAAGCTTTCTTT.

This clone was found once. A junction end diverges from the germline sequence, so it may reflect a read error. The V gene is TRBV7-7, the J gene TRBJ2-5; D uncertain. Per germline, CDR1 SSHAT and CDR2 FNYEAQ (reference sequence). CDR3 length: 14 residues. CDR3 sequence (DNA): TGTGCTAGCAGCTTAGGAACAGCCCAAGAGACCCAGTACTTC. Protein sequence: CASSLGTAQETQYF.

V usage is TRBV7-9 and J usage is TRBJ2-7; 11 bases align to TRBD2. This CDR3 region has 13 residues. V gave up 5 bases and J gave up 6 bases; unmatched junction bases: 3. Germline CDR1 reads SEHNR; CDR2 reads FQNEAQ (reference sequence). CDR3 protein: CASSPLAGGEQYF. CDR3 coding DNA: TGTGCCAGCAGCCCGCTAGCGGGGGGCGAGCAGTACTTC.

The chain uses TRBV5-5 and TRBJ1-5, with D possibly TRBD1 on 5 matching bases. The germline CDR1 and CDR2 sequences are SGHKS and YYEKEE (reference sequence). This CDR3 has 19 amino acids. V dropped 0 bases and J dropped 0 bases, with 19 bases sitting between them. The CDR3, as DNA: TGTGCCAGCAGCTTGGGTCCAGGGCGGAATCGCGATAGCAATCAGCCCCAGCATTTT. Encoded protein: CASSLGPGRNRDSNQPQHF.

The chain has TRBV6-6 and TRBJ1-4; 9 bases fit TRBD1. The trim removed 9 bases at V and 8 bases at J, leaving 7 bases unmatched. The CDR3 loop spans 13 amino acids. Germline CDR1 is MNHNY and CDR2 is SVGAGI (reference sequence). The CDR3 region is CASAQGALEKLFF. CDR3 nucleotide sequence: TGTGCCAGTGCACAGGGGGCTCTAGAAAAACTGTTTTTT.

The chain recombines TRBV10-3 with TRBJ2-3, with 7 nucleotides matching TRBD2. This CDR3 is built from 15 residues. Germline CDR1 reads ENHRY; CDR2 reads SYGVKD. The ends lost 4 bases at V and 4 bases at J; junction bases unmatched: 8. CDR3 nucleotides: TGTGCCATCAGTGTAGAGCGGGGATTGGCAGATACGCAGTATTTT. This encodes CAISVERGLADTQYF.